These T cell receptor beta chains were read from a single sample in a study of blood T cell repertoires in COVID-19. TCRdb's table, derived via immunoSEQ multiplex PCR, lists solely in-frame clones and lacks some. The sample carries 60,000 or so clones, 85% to 90% recorded once. The sample taken for sequencing was peripheral blood. These receptors all stem from a human donor with active COVID-19. The donor label of this sample is uncertain. Both conserved end residues are part of each CDR3. D genes are given only for firm matches. The size entry is marked missing in some rows and otherwise reads once, few, many or a size class.

j_call clone_size v_call d_call cdr3_nt cdr3_aa
TRBJ2-4 NA TRBV28 NA TGTGCCAGCAGTTCGCGGTCGATAGCCAAAAACATTCAGTACTTC CASSSRSIAKNIQYF
TRBJ1-5 NA TRBV6-2/TRBV6-3 NA TGTGCCAGCAGTGACTGGGTCCGACAGGCTAGCAATCAGCCCCAGCATTTT CASSDWVRQASNQPQHF
TRBJ2-7 once TRBV4-3 NA TGCGCCAGCAGCCAAGATTACCTCCCGGGCGAGCAGTACTTC CASSQDYLPGEQYF
TRBJ2-3 NA TRBV5-5 TRBD2 TGTGCCAGCAGTAACGGGGGGGCTGGCACAGATACGCAGTATTTT CASSNGGAGTDTQYF
TRBJ2-1 NA TRBV5-4 NA TGTGCCAGCAGCAGTAGACAGGTCTACAATGAGCAGTTCTTC CASSSRQVYNEQFF
TRBJ2-1 NA TRBV6-5 NA TGTGCCAGCAGACAGGGAACGGCCTACAATGAGCAGTTCTTC CASRQGTAYNEQFF
TRBJ2-5 NA TRBV28 NA TGTGCCAGCAGCGACAGGACGGGGGGAGGGGAGACCCAGTACTTC CASSDRTGGGETQYF
TRBJ2-1 NA TRBV6-5 TRBD1 TGTGCCAGCAGCTGGACAGGCCACAATGAGCAGTTCTTC CASSWTGHNEQFF
TRBJ2-1 NA TRBV5-5 TRBD1 TGTGCCAGCAGCCCGGGACAGAGCTCCTACAATGAGCAGTTCTTC CASSPGQSSYNEQFF
TRBJ2-7 few TRBV3-1/TRBV3-2 TRBD2 TGTGCCAGCAGCCAAGTAGCAGCGGGGGGGCAAGGCGAGCAGTACTTC CASSQVAAGGQGEQYF
TRBJ2-3 once TRBV19 NA TGTGCCAGTAGTATGGCAGGGGGAGGTAATGTAGCAGATACGCAGTATTTT CASSMAGGGNVADTQYF
TRBJ1-2 NA TRBV4-3 NA TGCGCCAGCAGCCAAGAGGTAAAGGGTTTTGGGAGCAACTATGGCTACACCTTC CASSQEVKGFGSNYGYTF
TRBJ2-3 once TRBV11-3 TRBD2 TGTGCCAGCAGCCCGGGACTAGCGGGGGGTGGCACAGATACGCAGTATTTT CASSPGLAGGGTDTQYF
TRBJ2-5 once TRBV7-3 NA TGTGCCAGCAGCTTAACGCAGGGGAAGACCCAGTACTTC CASSLTQGKTQYF
TRBJ1-3 NA TRBV10-3 NA TGTGCCATCAGTGGTCGAGGAACCGCTGGAAACACCATATATTTT CAISGRGTAGNTIYF
TRBJ2-7 NA TRBV6-6 TRBD2 TGTGCCAGCAGTCCAGCGGGGCGGCGGGAGCAGTACTTC CASSPAGRREQYF
TRBJ2-3 NA TRBV7-3 TRBD2 TGTGCCAGCAGCCTCATAGCGGGGGGCACAGATACGCAGTATTTT CASSLIAGGTDTQYF
TRBJ2-1 NA TRBV4-2 NA TGTGCCAGCAGCCAAGATCCGTCGGGGGTCTACAATGAGCAGTTCTTC CASSQDPSGVYNEQFF
TRBJ1-3 once TRBV5-4 TRBD1 TGTGCCAGCAGCTTGGCAGGGGGCTCTGGAAACACCATATATTTT CASSLAGGSGNTIYF
TRBJ2-1 NA TRBV7-9 TRBD2 TGTGCCAGCAGCTTCCCCAAGCGGGAGGGCCGTAATGAGCAGTTCTTC CASSFPKREGRNEQFF
TRBJ2-1 few TRBV6-5 TRBD1 TGTGCCAGCAGTCCTCAGGGGGCCGAGCAGTTCTTC CASSPQGAEQFF
TRBJ1-1 NA TRBV2 NA TGTGCCAGCAGTGAAGAGGTTAGGAGGTTGGCTTTCTTT CASSEEVRRLAFF
TRBJ1-2 NA TRBV11-2 NA TGTGCCAGCAGCCGACAGAATAACTATGGCTACACCTTC CASSRQNNYGYTF
TRBJ2-7 NA TRBV4-2 NA TGTGCCAGCAGCCAAGATATGGGCTACTACGAGCAGTACTTC CASSQDMGYYEQYF
TRBJ2-1 NA TRBV15 TRBD2 TGTGCCACCAGCACTTCCCTCGCGCTAGCGGGCCACAATGAGCAGTTCTTC CATSTSLALAGHNEQFF
TRBJ1-4 NA TRBV18 NA TGTGCCAGCTCGCCTCGCGATTCGGGTGAAAAACTGTTTTTT CASSPRDSGEKLFF
TRBJ2-3 NA TRBV6-2/TRBV6-3 TRBD2 TGTGCCAGCAGTGACCTGGGACTAGCGGGGGGCACAGATACGCAGTATTTT CASSDLGLAGGTDTQYF
TRBJ2-3 NA TRBV5-1 NA TGCGCCAGCAGCCCCGGCCCCCAGCGGGTCATTGCAGATACGCAGTATTTT CASSPGPQRVIADTQYF
TRBJ2-3 NA TRBV28 TRBD2 TGTGCCAGCAGTGTTCGACTAGCAGGAATCAGCACAGATACGCAGTATTTT CASSVRLAGISTDTQYF
TRBJ2-2 NA TRBV30 TRBD1 TGTGCCTGGAGCCGGACAGGGGGGTGGACCGGGGAGCTGTTTTTT CAWSRTGGWTGELFF
TRBJ2-7 NA TRBV4-1 NA TGCGCCAGCAGCCAAGTGGGGGGGCCTCCCTACGAGCAGTACTTC CASSQVGGPPYEQYF
TRBJ2-5 NA TRBV25-1 TRBD2 TGTGCCAGCTCCCCCGGGACTAGCGGACTGAGAGAGACCCAGTACTTC CASSPGTSGLRETQYF
TRBJ1-2 NA TRBV2 TRBD1 TGTGCCAGCAAGGGACAGGGAACCAACTATGGCTACACCTTC CASKGQGTNYGYTF
TRBJ1-3 once TRBV7-9 NA TGTGCCAGCAGCTTAGGGGGAGGGGGATCTGGAAACACCATATATTTT CASSLGGGGSGNTIYF
TRBJ2-2 NA TRBV28 TRBD2 TGTGCCACCGGGACTACCTGGAACACCGGGGAGCTGTTTTTT CATGTTWNTGELFF
TRBJ2-1 NA TRBV6-5 TRBD2 TGTGCCAGCAGTTACACGGGAGGAGACAATGAGCAGTTCTTC CASSYTGGDNEQFF
TRBJ1-6 once TRBV10-3 NA TGTGCCATCAGTGCGACATCGACAGCCCTTAATTCACCCCTCCACTTT CAISATSTALNSPLHF
TRBJ1-1 NA TRBV5-1 NA TGCGCCAGCAGCTTGGCCGGATTCAGGGGAGAGACTGAAGCTTTCTTT CASSLAGFRGETEAFF
TRBJ2-7 NA TRBV7-6 TRBD2 TGTGCCAGCAGCCCAGTTAGCGGGGGGGACTACGAGCAGTACTTC CASSPVSGGDYEQYF
TRBJ1-2 NA TRBV24-1 NA TGTGCCACCAGTGACCCGGGCTATGGCTACACCTTC CATSDPGYGYTF
TRBJ2-2 NA TRBV27 TRBD2 TGTGCCAGTAATACGGGGGGGACCGGCACCGGGGAGCTGTTTTTT CASNTGGTGTGELFF
TRBJ2-1 NA TRBV27 NA TGTGCCAGCAGTTTATCCCGCAGCTCCTACAATGAGCAGTTCTTC CASSLSRSSYNEQFF
TRBJ1-2 few TRBV6-5 NA TGTGCCAGCAGTAGGACACAGAACTATGGCTACACCTTC CASSRTQNYGYTF
TRBJ2-7 NA TRBV3-1/TRBV3-2 TRBD1 TGTGCCAGCAGCCAGTCTACAGGGGGCTCCGAGCAGTACTTC CASSQSTGGSEQYF
TRBJ2-1 NA TRBV7-3 TRBD2 TGTGCCAGCAGCTTAACGGGACTAGCCCTCAATGAGCAGTTCTTC CASSLTGLALNEQFF
TRBJ1-5 few TRBV5-1 NA TGCGCCAGCAGCTTGGAGGGGTATAGCAATCAGCCCCAGCATTTT CASSLEGYSNQPQHF
TRBJ2-1 NA TRBV6-5 TRBD1 TGTGCCAGCAGTCCTTTGGACAGGGTCCACAATGAGCAGTTCTTC CASSPLDRVHNEQFF
TRBJ1-4 NA TRBV6-5 NA TGTGCCAGCAGTTACTCTGGCAGGGCATCTAATGAAAAACTGTTTTTT CASSYSGRASNEKLFF
TRBJ2-1 NA TRBV27 TRBD2 TGTGCCAGCAGTTCTCGGACTAGCGGGGGGCCCCTTTCCTACAATGAGCAGTTCTTC CASSSRTSGGPLSYNEQFF
TRBJ2-7 NA TRBV3-1/TRBV3-2 NA TGTGCCAGCAGCCGATGGAGTCAGCCGAACTTCTACGAGCAGTACTTC CASSRWSQPNFYEQYF
TRBJ2-7 once TRBV6-5 NA TGTGCCAGCAGTTTGGGCCTGCACGGCTCCTACGAGCAGTACTTC CASSLGLHGSYEQYF
TRBJ2-5 NA TRBV5-4 TRBD1 TGTGCCAGCAGCTTGGGACAGGGTAGGGAGACCCAGTACTTC CASSLGQGRETQYF
TRBJ2-7 NA TRBV6-1 TRBD2 TGTGCCAGCAGTGAAGTAGGACTAGCGGGGGGCGAGCAGTACTTC CASSEVGLAGGEQYF
TRBJ2-2 NA TRBV5-1 TRBD2 TGCGCCAGCAGCTTGTATAGCGGGAGTGACACCGGGGAGCTGTTTTTT CASSLYSGSDTGELFF
TRBJ1-6 few TRBV30 NA TGTGCCTGGAGTGGACAGGATGGGTATTCACCCCTCCACTTT CAWSGQDGYSPLHF